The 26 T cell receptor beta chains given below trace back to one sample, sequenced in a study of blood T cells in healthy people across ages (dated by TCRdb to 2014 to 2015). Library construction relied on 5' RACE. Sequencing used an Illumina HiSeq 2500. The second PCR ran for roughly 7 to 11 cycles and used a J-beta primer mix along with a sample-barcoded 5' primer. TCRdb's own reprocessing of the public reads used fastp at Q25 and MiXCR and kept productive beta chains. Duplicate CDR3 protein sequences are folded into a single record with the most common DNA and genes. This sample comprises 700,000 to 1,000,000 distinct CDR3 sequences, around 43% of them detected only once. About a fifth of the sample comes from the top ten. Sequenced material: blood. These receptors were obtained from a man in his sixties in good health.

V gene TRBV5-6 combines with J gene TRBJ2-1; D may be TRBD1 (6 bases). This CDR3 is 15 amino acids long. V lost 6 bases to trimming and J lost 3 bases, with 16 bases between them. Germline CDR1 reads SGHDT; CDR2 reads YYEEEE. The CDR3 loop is CASIMGAGHYNEQFF. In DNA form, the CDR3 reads TGTGCCAGCATAATGGGGGCAGGGCACTACAATGAGCAGTTCTTC.

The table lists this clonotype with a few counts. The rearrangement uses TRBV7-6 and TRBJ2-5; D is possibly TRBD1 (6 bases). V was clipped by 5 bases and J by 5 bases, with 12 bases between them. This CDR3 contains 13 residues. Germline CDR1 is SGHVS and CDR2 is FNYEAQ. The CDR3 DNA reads TGTGCCAGCAGCCCAGGGACAATGGAGACCCAGTACTTC. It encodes CASSPGTMETQYF.

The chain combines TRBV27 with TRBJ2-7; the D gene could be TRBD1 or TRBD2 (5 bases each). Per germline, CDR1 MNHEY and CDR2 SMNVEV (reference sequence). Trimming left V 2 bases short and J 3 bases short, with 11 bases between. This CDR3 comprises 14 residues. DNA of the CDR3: TGTGCCAGCAGTTTAAGGGGAGATGGCTACGAGCAGTACTTC. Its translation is CASSLRGDGYEQYF.

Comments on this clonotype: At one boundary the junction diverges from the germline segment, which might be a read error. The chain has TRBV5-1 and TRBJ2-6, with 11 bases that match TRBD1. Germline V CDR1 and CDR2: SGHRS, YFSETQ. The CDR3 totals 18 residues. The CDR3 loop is CASSLDGTGGIGTNVLTF. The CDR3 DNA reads TGCGCCAGCAGCTTGGATGGGACAGGGGGTATTGGGACCAACGTCCTGACTTTC.

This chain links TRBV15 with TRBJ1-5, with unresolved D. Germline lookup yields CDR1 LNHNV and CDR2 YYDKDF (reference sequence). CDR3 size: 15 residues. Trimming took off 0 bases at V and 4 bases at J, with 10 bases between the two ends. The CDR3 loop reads CATSRDWQVNQPQHF. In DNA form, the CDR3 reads TGTGCCACCAGCAGAGATTGGCAGGTAAATCAGCCCCAGCATTTT.

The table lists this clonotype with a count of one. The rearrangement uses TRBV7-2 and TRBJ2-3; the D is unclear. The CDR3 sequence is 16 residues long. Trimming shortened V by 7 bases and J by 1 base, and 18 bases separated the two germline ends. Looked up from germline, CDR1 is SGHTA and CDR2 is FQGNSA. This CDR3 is CASTSGRVERTDTQYF. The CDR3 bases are TGTGCCAGCACCTCGGGCCGAGTAGAACGCACAGATACGCAGTATTTT.

The CDR3 DNA reads TGTGCCATCACAGAGGGACGGGGCTTTACGTACGAGCAGTACTTC. It codes for CAITEGRGFTYEQYF. The chain is built from TRBV10-3 and TRBJ2-7; TRBD1 or TRBD2 may be the D gene (5 bases each). This CDR3 contains 15 residues. CDR1 ENHRY and CDR2 SYGVKD come from the germline V gene. Deletions cut 7 bases from V and 4 bases from J, with 20 bases between.

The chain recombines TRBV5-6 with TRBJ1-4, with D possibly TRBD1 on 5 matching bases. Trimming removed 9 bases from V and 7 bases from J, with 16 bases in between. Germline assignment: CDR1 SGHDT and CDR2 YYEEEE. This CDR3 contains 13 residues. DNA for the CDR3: TGTGCCACACAGGCACAAGGTCGTGAAAAACTGTTTTTT. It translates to CATQAQGREKLFF.

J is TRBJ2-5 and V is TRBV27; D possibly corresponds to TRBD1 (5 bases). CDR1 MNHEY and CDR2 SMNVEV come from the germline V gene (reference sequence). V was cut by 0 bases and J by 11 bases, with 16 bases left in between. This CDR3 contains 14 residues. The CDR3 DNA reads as TGTGCCAGCAGTTTATCGCCCAGGGCTGAAGAGCAGTACTTC. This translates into CASSLSPRAEEQYF.

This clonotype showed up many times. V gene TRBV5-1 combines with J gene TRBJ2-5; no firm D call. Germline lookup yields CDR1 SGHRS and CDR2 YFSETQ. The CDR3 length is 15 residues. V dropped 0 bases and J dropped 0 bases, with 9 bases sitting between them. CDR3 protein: CASSLGARYQETQYF. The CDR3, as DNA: TGCGCCAGCAGCTTGGGAGCTAGGTACCAAGAGACCCAGTACTTC.

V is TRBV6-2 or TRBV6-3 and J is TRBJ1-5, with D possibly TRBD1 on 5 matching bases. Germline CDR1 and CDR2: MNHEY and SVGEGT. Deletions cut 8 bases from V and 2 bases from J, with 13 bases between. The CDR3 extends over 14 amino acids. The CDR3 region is CASSRGAGNQPQHF. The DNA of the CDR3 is TGTGCCAGCTCGAGGGGCGCGGGCAATCAGCCCCAGCATTTT.

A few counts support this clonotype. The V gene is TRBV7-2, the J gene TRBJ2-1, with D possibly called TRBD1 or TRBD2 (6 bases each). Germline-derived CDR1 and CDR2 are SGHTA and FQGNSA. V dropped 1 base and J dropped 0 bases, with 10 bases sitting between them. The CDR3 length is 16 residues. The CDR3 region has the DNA TGTGCCAGCAGCTTAGGGGGGGCAGTCTCCTACAATGAGCAGTTCTTC. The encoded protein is CASSLGGAVSYNEQFF.

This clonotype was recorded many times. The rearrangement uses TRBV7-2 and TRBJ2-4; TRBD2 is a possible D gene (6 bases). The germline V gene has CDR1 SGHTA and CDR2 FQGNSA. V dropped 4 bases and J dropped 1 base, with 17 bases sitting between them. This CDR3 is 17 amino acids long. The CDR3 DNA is TGTGCCAGCAGCTCCGGCGGGATTGGGTCTGCCAAAAACATTCAGTACTTC. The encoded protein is CASSSGGIGSAKNIQYF.

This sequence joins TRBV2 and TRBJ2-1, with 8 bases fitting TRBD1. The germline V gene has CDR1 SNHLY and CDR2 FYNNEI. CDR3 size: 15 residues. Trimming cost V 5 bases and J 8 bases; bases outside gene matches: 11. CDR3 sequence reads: CASSYSGTGFHEQFF. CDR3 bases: TGTGCCAGCAGTTACTCCGGGACAGGATTTCATGAGCAGTTCTTC.

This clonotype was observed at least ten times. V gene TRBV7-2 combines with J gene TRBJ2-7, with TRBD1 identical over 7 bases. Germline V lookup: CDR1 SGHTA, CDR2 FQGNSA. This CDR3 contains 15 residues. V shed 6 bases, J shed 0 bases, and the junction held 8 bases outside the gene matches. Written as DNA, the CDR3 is TGTGCCAGCAGTACAAACAGGGGCCTCTCCTACGAGCAGTACTTC. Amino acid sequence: CASSTNRGLSYEQYF.

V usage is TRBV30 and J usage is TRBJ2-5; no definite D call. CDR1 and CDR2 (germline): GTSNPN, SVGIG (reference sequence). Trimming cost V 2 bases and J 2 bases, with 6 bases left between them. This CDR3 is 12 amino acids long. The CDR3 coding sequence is TGTGCCTGGAGTTTCGGACAAGAGACCCAGTACTTC. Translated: CAWSFGQETQYF.

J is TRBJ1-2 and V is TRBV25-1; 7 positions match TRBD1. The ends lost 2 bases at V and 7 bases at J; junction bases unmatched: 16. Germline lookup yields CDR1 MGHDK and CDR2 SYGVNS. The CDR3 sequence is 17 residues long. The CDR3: CASSETGGGDRLVGYTF. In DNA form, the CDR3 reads TGTGCCAGCAGTGAAACGGGAGGGGGCGATCGTCTAGTTGGCTACACCTTC.

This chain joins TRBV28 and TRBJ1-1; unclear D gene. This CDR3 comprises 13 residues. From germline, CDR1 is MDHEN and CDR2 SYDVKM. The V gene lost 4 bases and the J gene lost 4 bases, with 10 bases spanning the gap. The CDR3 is CASSSSVRTEAFF. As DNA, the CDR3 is TGTGCCAGCAGTTCCAGCGTACGCACTGAAGCTTTCTTT. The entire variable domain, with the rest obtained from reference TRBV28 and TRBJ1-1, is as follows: DVKVTQSSRYLVKRTGEKVFLECVQDMDHENMFWYRQDPGLGLRLIYFSYDVKMKEKGDIPEGYSVSREKKERFSLILESASTNQTSMYLCASSSSVRTEAFFGQGTRLTVV.

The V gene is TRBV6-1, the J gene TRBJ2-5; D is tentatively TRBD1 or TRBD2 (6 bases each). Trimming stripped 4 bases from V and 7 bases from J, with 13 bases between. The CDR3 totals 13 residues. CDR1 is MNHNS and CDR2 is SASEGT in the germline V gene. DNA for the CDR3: TGTGCCAGCAGTGTTCAGGGGACTGGGACCCAGTACTTC. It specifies CASSVQGTGTQYF.

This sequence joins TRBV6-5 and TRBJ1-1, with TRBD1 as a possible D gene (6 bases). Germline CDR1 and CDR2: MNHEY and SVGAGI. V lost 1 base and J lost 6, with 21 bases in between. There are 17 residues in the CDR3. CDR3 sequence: CASSYFLRGTKGAEAFF. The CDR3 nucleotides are TGTGCCAGCAGTTACTTCCTCAGGGGAACCAAGGGCGCTGAAGCTTTCTTT.

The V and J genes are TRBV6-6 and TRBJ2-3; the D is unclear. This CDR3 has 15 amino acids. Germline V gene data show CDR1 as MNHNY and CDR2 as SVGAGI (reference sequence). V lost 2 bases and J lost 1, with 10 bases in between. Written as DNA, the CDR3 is TGTGCCAGCAGTTACCGGGCAGCTGGCACAGATACGCAGTATTTT. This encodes CASSYRAAGTDTQYF.

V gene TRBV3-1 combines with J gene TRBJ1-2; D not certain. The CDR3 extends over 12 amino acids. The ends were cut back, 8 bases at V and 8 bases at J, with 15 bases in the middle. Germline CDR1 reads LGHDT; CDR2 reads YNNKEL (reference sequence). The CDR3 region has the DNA TGTGCCAGCGGGGATCGTCTGGGCGGCTACACCTTC. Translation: CASGDRLGGYTF.

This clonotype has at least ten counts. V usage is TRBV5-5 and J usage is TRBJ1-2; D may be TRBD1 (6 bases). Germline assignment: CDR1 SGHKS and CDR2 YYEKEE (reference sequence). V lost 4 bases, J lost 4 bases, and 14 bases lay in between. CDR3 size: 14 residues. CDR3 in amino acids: CASSGHRDGYGYTF. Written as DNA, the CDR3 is TGTGCCAGCAGCGGGCACAGGGATGGCTATGGCTACACCTTC. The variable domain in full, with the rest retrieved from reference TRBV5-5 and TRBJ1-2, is DAGVTQSPTHLIKTRGQQVTLRCSPISGHKSVSWYQQVLGQGPQFIFQYYEKEERGRGNFPDRFSARQFPNYSSELNVNALLLGDSALYLCASSGHRDGYGYTFGSGTRLTVV.

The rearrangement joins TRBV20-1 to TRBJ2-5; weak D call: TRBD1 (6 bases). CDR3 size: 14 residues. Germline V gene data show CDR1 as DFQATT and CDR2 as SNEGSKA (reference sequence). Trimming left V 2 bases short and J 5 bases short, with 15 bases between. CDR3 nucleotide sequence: TGCAGTGCTAGAACAGGGTCGATTTGGGAGACCCAGTACTTC. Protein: CSARTGSIWETQYF.

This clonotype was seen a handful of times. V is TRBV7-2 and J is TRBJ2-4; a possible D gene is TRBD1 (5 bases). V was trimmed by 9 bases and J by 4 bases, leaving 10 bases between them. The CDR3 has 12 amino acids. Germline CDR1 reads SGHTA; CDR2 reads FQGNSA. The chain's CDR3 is CASATAKNIQYF. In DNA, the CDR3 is TGTGCCAGTGCGACAGCTAAAAACATTCAGTACTTC.

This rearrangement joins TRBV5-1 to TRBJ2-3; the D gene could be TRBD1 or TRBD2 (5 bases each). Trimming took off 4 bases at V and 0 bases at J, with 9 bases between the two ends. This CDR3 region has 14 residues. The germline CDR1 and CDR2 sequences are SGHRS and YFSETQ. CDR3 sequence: CASSTGPSTDTQYF. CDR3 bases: TGCGCCAGCAGCACGGGGCCGAGCACAGATACGCAGTATTTT.